These 18 T cell receptor beta chains came from one sample sequenced in a study of blood T cell repertoires in COVID-19 (dated by TCRdb to 2018 to 2020). Library method: the immunoSEQ multiplex PCR assay. TCRdb stores this immuneACCESS table with in-frame sequences only. Part of the clones is absent; in the studies checked, under half of the shortfall reflects unresolved V genes, and no reason is known for the rest. The sample table shows tens of thousands of clones, and 65% to 80% are seen once. About 26% of the sample is held by the ten biggest clonotypes. The sample taken for sequencing was peripheral blood. The receptors here all came from a man in his 60s with active or convalescent COVID-19.

The gene calls are TRBV7-8 and TRBJ1-6; D gene uncertain. Germline CDR1 and CDR2: SGHVS and FQNEAQ. V lost 0 bases, J lost 5 bases, and 8 bases lay in between. The CDR3 is made up of 15 amino acids. As DNA, the CDR3 is TGTGCCAGCAGCTTAGCCGGACTTAATAATTCACCCCTCCACTTT. It specifies CASSLAGLNNSPLHF.

V and J are TRBV6-5 and TRBJ2-5; 8 nucleotides match TRBD1. The CDR3 totals 16 residues. Looked up from germline, CDR1 is MNHEY and CDR2 is SVGAGI. J gave up 5 bases and V 8 bases, and 16 bases lay outside the gene matches. The CDR3 sequence: CASPYSRDRIGETQYF. CDR3 nucleotide sequence: TGTGCCAGCCCTTACTCCCGGGACAGGATTGGGGAGACCCAGTACTTC.

The chain uses TRBV5-4 and TRBJ1-2, with 10 bases identical to TRBD1. Trimming cost V 4 bases and J 7 bases; bases outside gene matches: 7. The V gene's germline CDR1 is SGHNT and CDR2 YYREEE (reference sequence). This CDR3 region has 14 residues. The CDR3 sequence is CASSTTGQGFGYTF. CDR3 DNA: TGTGCCAGCAGCACAACGGGACAGGGGTTTGGCTACACCTTC.

The chain combines TRBV18 with TRBJ1-6, with D tentatively TRBD1 (5 bases). The CDR3 extends over 14 amino acids. Germline V gives CDR1 KGHSH, CDR2 LQKENI. Between the trimmed V and J ends, which lost 3 bases and 7 bases, there was a span of 10 bases. The CDR3: CASSPRQQNSPLHF. CDR3 in DNA: TGTGCCAGCTCACCTCGACAGCAGAATTCACCCCTCCACTTT.

This clone showed up just a few times. The CDR3 here is CASSRDIDNEQFF. CDR3 nucleotide sequence: TGTGCCAGCAGCCGGGACATTGACAATGAGCAGTTCTTC. The chain has TRBV4-2 and TRBJ2-1, with D possibly being TRBD1 (6 bases). Per the germline V gene, CDR1 is LGHNA and CDR2 is YNFKEQ. Between the trimmed V and J ends, which lost 4 bases and 5 bases, there was a span of 9 bases. The CDR3 covers 13 residues.

This clone has only a few counts. J is TRBJ2-7 and V is TRBV30, with 8 bases lining up with TRBD2. Trimming removed 2 bases from V and 4 bases from J; junction bases left unmatched: 4. Germline V gene lookup returns CDR1 GTSNPN and CDR2 SVGIG (reference sequence). CDR3 length equals 13 residues. For the CDR3, the DNA is TGTGCCTGGAGTCTTACGGGAGGGTACGAGCAGTACTTC. Protein sequence: CAWSLTGGYEQYF.

This chain links TRBV11-2 with TRBJ2-3; D unresolved. Germline V gene lookup returns CDR1 SGHAT and CDR2 FQNNGV. V gave up 3 bases and J gave up 0 bases, with 13 bases separating them. The CDR3 is 16 residues long. CDR3 residues: CASSFALTSSTDTQYF. CDR3 sequence (DNA): TGTGCCAGCAGCTTTGCCCTTACTTCTAGCACAGATACGCAGTATTTT.

With respect to this clone: Other DNA sequences from this sample encode an identical CDR3 as well. The chain recombines TRBV6-5 with TRBJ1-1; D is uncertain. Germline V gives CDR1 MNHEY, CDR2 SVGAGI. Trimming removed 2 bases from V and 5 bases from J, with 6 bases in between. This CDR3 comprises 12 residues. CDR3 sequence reads: CASSYGGTEAFF. The DNA for the CDR3 is TGTGCCAGCAGTTACGGAGGTACTGAAGCTTTCTTT.

This chain links TRBV4-1 with TRBJ1-6; possible D gene TRBD1, 6 bases. CDR1 and CDR2 from the germline V gene are MGHRA and YSYEKL. The CDR3 runs 14 residues. The ends were cut back, 4 bases at V and 9 bases at J, with 13 bases in the middle. CDR3 loop: CASSPPGVGSPLHF. DNA for the CDR3: TGCGCCAGCAGCCCGCCAGGGGTAGGTTCACCCCTCCACTTT.

This chain connects TRBV19 to TRBJ2-5, with D possibly matching TRBD2 (7 bases). CDR3 length: 14 amino acids. Germline values: CDR1 LNHDA, CDR2 SQIVND (reference sequence). Trimming shortened V by 4 bases and J by 5 bases, and 14 bases separated the two germline ends. CDR3 nucleotides: TGTGCCAGTAGTACGACAGGACTAGGGGAGACCCAGTACTTC. Translation gives CASSTTGLGETQYF.

The J gene is TRBJ2-7, the V gene TRBV5-1; tentative D call: TRBD2 (5 bases). This CDR3 is built from 13 residues. Germline CDR1 and CDR2: SGHRS and YFSETQ. Trimming removed 4 bases from V and 3 bases from J, with 11 bases in between. The CDR3, as DNA: TGCGCCAGCAGCCCGGACGAGGGCTACGAGCAGTACTTC. It is translated as CASSPDEGYEQYF.

This clone has only a few counts. This chain links TRBV30 with TRBJ1-6; possible D gene TRBD1, 5 bases. The CDR3 has 15 amino acids. V was cut by 2 bases and J by 13 bases, with 21 bases left in between. Germline V CDR1 and CDR2: GTSNPN, SVGIG (reference sequence). CDR3 loop: CAWSMGLGRVLPLHF. In nucleotides, the CDR3 is TGTGCCTGGAGTATGGGTTTGGGCAGGGTTTTGCCCCTCCACTTT.

The chain employs TRBV10-3 and TRBJ1-1; 7 nucleotides agree with TRBD1. V shed 6 bases, J shed 3 bases, and the junction held 7 bases outside the gene matches. Germline CDR1 and CDR2: ENHRY and SYGVKD. The CDR3 covers 14 residues. CDR3 coding DNA: TGTGCCATCAGGACAGGGTTGGAGGACACTGAAGCTTTCTTT. Translating it yields CAIRTGLEDTEAFF.

This clone was seen more than once but under ten times. This rearrangement joins TRBV4-1 to TRBJ2-1; TRBD2 agrees at 7 bases. The CDR3 has 15 residues. The V and J ends lost 4 bases and 8 bases, in that order; junction bases with no gene match: 11. The V gene's germline CDR1 is MGHRA and CDR2 YSYEKL. CDR3 residues: CASSRLAGEFDEQFF. As DNA, the CDR3 is TGCGCCAGCAGCCGTTTGGCGGGGGAATTCGATGAGCAGTTCTTC.

The chain employs TRBV19 and TRBJ1-4; the D gene is possibly TRBD1 (5 bases). CDR1 and CDR2 from the germline V gene are LNHDA and SQIVND (reference sequence). The CDR3 is 15 residues long. Deletions cut 7 bases from V and 6 bases from J, with 18 bases between. The CDR3 nucleotides read TGTGCCAGTAAGGAGGGCCGTGGGGGAGATGAAAAACTGTTTTTT. It codes for CASKEGRGGDEKLFF.

V gene TRBV2 combines with J gene TRBJ1-2; 11 bases fit TRBD1. This CDR3 has 15 amino acids. Germline values: CDR1 SNHLY, CDR2 FYNNEI. V lost 3 bases to trimming and J lost 4 bases; unmatched junction nucleotides: 4. The CDR3 spells CASSEDRGRFYGYTF. The CDR3 DNA reads TGTGCCAGCAGTGAGGACAGGGGGCGCTTCTATGGCTACACCTTC.

Here the CDR3 DNA reads TGTGCCAGCAGCTTGAGGGGGGGGCTTGGCACAGATACGCAGTATTTT. This sequence encodes CASSLRGGLGTDTQYF. The rearrangement uses TRBV11-3 and TRBJ2-3, with D possibly matching TRBD2 (7 bases). Germline assignment: CDR1 SGHNT and CDR2 YENEEA. Trimming took off 3 bases at V and 1 base at J, with 14 bases between the two ends. This CDR3 is built from 16 residues.

V is TRBV19 and J is TRBJ1-1; the D is unclear. Germline V gene lookup returns CDR1 LNHDA and CDR2 SQIVND (reference sequence). CDR3 length equals 14 residues. Trimming left V 6 bases short and J 1 base short, with 12 bases between. The CDR3 DNA reads TGTGCCAGTAGCCTTTATCTCCGGAACACTGAAGCTTTCTTT. Encoded protein: CASSLYLRNTEAFF.